Detailed here is one TCR beta chain. Its antigen is as yet unknown. This record belongs to a study of shared clonotypes between healthy human individuals. Sorted-subset replicate PCR reactions were performed with about 200 ng DNA, corresponding to roughly 31,000 T cell genomes. The data were produced by immunoSEQ multiplex PCR, yet TCRdb's version contains in-frame clones alone and is incomplete. Seen here are about 1.5 million clones, roughly 96% observed once, and the top ten hold over 1%. Broader study findings: Researchers found naive subsets generally carried larger estimated richness than memory subsets. The naive CD4 repertoires of a handful of donors were compared, and roughly 5% of clonotypes were shared. Against clonotypes common to all four donors, non-shared ones had lower generation probabilities.

From germline, CDR1 is SGDLS and CDR2 YYNGEE. This CDR3 comprises 16 residues. Trimming cost V 0 bases and J 1 base, with 11 bases left between them. The chain employs TRBV9 and TRBJ1-3, with D unresolved. Material for sequencing was naive CD4+ T cells sorted from blood. The subset denotes: CD45RA+ positively selected. This sequence was found in a man between 25 and 39 years old in good health. CDR3 in amino acids: CASSVELRGSGNTIYF. The CDR3 bases are TGTGCCAGCAGCGTAGAGTTGCGGGGTTCTGGAAACACCATATATTTT.